Included here is one TCR beta chain sequence, with context. This entry comes from a study of shared T cell receptors in the human thymus. The CDR3 spans 17 residues. V gave up 0 bases and J gave up 5 bases; unmatched junction bases: 8. The germline gives CDR1 ENHRY, CDR2 SYGVKD. The data were produced by immunoSEQ multiplex PCR, yet TCRdb's version contains in-frame clones alone and is incomplete. The top ten clones hold roughly 0.01% of a sample with 650,000 to 950,000 clones, approximately 85% of them seen once. This sample was shared with a second study, whose subject was human thymus T cells. That publication notes: Donors were healthy Finnish babies undergoing corrective operations for congenital heart defects. Thymus tissue was removed during corrective cardiac surgery. Thymic and blood repertoires appeared to carry a bias in their V and J gene usage. Related work showed strongly overlapping thymic repertoires across unrelated individuals.

The sequence was obtained from a girl under three years old with a congenital heart defect. Sequenced sample: thymocytes. The chain employs TRBV10-3 and TRBJ2-2; 8 bases agree with TRBD2. CDR3 amino acids: CAISESGQGLVTGELFF. The CDR3, as DNA: TGTGCCATCAGTGAGTCGGGGCAGGGACTAGTGACCGGGGAGCTGTTTTTT.